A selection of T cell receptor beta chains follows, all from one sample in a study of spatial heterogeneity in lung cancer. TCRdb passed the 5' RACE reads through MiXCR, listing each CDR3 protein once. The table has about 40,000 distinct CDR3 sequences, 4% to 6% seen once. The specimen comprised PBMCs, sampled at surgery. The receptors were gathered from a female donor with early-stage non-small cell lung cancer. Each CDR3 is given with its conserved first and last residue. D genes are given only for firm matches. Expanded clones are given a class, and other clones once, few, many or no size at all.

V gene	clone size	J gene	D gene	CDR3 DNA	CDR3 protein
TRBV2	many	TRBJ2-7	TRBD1	TGTGCCATTCGGCCGGGACAGGGGGACTACGAGCAGTACTTC	CAIRPGQGDYEQYF
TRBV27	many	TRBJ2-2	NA	TGTGCCAGCGACAGGAACACCGGGGAGCTGTTTTTT	CASDRNTGELFF
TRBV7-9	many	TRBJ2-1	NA	TGTGCCAGCAGCCCCCCTGGTAGTAATGAGCAGTTCTTC	CASSPPGSNEQFF
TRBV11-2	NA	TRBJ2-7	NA	TGTGCCAGCAGTGCGAGCGGGCGCGAGCAGTACTTC	CASSASGREQYF
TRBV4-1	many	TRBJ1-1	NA	TGCGCCAGCAGCCACTTGGGGGTTGCCACTGAAGCTTTCTTT	CASSHLGVATEAFF
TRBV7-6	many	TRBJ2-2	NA	TGTGCCAGCAGCTCAGTCGGACCGATGAACACCGGGGAGCTGTTTTTT	CASSSVGPMNTGELFF
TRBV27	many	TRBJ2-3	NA	TGTGCCAGCAGTCCCCGGGAGACAGGCTTTAGCACAGATACGCAGTATTTT	CASSPRETGFSTDTQYF
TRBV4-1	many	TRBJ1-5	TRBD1	TGCGCCAGCAGCCAACCGACAGGGGAGAGCAATCAGCCCCAGCATTTT	CASSQPTGESNQPQHF
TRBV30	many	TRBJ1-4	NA	TGTGCCTCCGGGGGAGGGGGACATGAAAAACTGTTTTTT	CASGGGGHEKLFF
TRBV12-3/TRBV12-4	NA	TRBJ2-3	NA	TGTGCCAGCAGCCCCGCGGCCGTGGGTGGGGCAGATACGCAGTATTTT	CASSPAAVGGADTQYF
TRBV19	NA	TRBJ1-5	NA	TGTGCCAGTACCCTGGGGGCGGTGAGGAATCAGCCCCAGCATTTT	CASTLGAVRNQPQHF
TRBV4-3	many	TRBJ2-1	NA	TGCGCCAGCAGCCAAGATCTTGGCCGAAAAGGGCCCTACAATGAGCAGTTCTTC	CASSQDLGRKGPYNEQFF
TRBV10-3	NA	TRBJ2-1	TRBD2	TGTGCCATCAGTGAACTCACTAGCGGGAGTAGATCCGAGCAGTTCTTC	CAISELTSGSRSEQFF
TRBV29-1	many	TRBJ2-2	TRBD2	TGCAGCCCCTGGACTAGCGGGGGCCCGAACACCGGGGAGCTGTTTTTT	CSPWTSGGPNTGELFF
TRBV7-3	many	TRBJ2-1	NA	TGTGCCAGCAGCCCGACAAATCTCCTTTCAGATGAGCAGTTCTTC	CASSPTNLLSDEQFF